These T cell receptor beta chains were read from a single sample in a study of early T cells in non-severe SARS-CoV-2 infection. TCRdb fed the 5' RACE reads into MiXCR, producing one record per CDR3 protein. The top ten clones hold 3% to 4% of a sample with tens of thousands of distinct CDR3 sequences, under 10% of them seen once. The sample consisted of whole blood. The receptors derive from an adult who was a healthcare worker with PCR-confirmed SARS-CoV-2 infection or an uninfected control (not recorded which). CDR3s include the opening cysteine and the closing phenylalanine or tryptophan. A D gene is named only where the DNA matches it firmly. Part of the rows lack a size; the others show once, few, many or a class for expanded clones.

CDR3aa	CDR3nt	d_gene	v_gene	j_gene	abundance
CSVDRGRLDTEAFF	TGCAGCGTCGACAGGGGGAGGTTGGACACTGAAGCTTTCTTT	TRBD1	TRBV29-1	TRBJ1-1	few
CASSFGDAIWNEQFF	TGCGCCAGCAGCTTCGGGGACGCAATATGGAATGAGCAGTTCTTC	NA	TRBV5-1	TRBJ2-1	many
CASSETGTLGEKLFF	TGTGCCAGCAGCGAAACCGGGACCCTTGGGGAAAAACTGTTTTTT	NA	TRBV9	TRBJ1-4	many
CASSQGTWGSGEQFF	TGTGCCAGCAGCCAAGGGACCTGGGGGTCGGGTGAGCAGTTCTTC	NA	TRBV3-1	TRBJ2-1	many
CASSLGGSEQYF	TGTGCCAGCAGCTTGGGGGGGAGCGAGCAGTACTTC	TRBD2	TRBV6-6	TRBJ2-7	few
CASSPERGSSYNEQFF	TGTGCCAGCAGCCCGGAGCGGGGGAGCTCCTACAATGAGCAGTTCTTC	TRBD2	TRBV7-9	TRBJ2-1	NA
CASSLGDLNTEAFF	TGTGCCAGCAGCTTAGGTGATTTGAACACTGAAGCTTTCTTT	NA	TRBV7-9	TRBJ1-1	many
CATMPRAGMTYEQYF	TGTGCCACCATGCCTAGAGCGGGAATGACCTACGAGCAGTACTTC	TRBD2	TRBV18	TRBJ2-7	many
CASSRMGDTQYF	TGTGCCAGCAGCCGCATGGGAGATACGCAGTATTTT	NA	TRBV7-6	TRBJ2-3	many
CASSSVTWGGSSRDTQYF	TGTGCCAGCAGTTCCGTCACGTGGGGCGGGAGTAGCCGTGATACGCAGTATTTT	TRBD2	TRBV28	TRBJ2-3	few
CASSSLRDRHNTGELFF	TGTGCCAGCAGCTCTCTGCGGGACAGGCATAACACCGGGGAGCTGTTTTTT	TRBD1	TRBV28	TRBJ2-2	few
CAWSANLQGPTFF	TGTGCCTGGAGTGCCAACCTACAGGGGCCGACTTTCTTT	TRBD1	TRBV30	TRBJ1-1	NA
CASSLAAGGGYAGELFF	TGTGCCAGCAGCCTCGCGGCGGGAGGAGGCTACGCCGGGGAGCTGTTTTTT	TRBD2	TRBV7-6	TRBJ2-2	many
CSVGSGKWNEQFF	TGCAGCGTGGGTAGCGGGAAATGGAATGAGCAGTTCTTC	TRBD2	TRBV29-1	TRBJ2-1	NA
CASSLRRSYDSYNEQFF	TGTGCCAGCAGTTTAAGAAGGTCTTACGACTCCTACAATGAGCAGTTCTTC	NA	TRBV7-3	TRBJ2-1	many
CASSSNVGRGARETQYF	TGTGCCAGCAGCTCGAATGTCGGTCGGGGGGCTAGAGAGACCCAGTACTTC	NA	TRBV13	TRBJ2-5	many
CASSHSGSTSTDTQYF	TGTGCCAGCAGCCATAGCGGGAGCACCAGCACAGATACGCAGTATTTT	TRBD2	TRBV7-3	TRBJ2-3	many
CASSQGGRGEQFF	TGTGCCAGCAGCCAAGGCGGGAGAGGTGAGCAGTTCTTC	TRBD2	TRBV14	TRBJ2-1	few
CASSGQGVSGELFF	TGCGCCAGCAGCGGCCAGGGGGTCAGCGGGGAGCTGTTTTTT	TRBD1	TRBV5-1	TRBJ2-2	NA
CATSRGTSVSYNEQFF	TGTGCCACCAGCAGAGGAACTAGCGTCTCCTACAATGAGCAGTTCTTC	TRBD2	TRBV15	TRBJ2-1	NA
CASSPLGGTDTQYF	TGTGCCAGCAGCCCCTTAGGAGGGACAGATACGCAGTATTTT	NA	TRBV7-7	TRBJ2-3	NA
CSTPAGGTDTQYF	TGCAGCACCCCGGCGGGGGGCACAGATACGCAGTATTTT	TRBD2	TRBV29-1	TRBJ2-3	few
CASSQERLGGAYGYTF	TGCGCCAGCAGCCAAGAACGCTTGGGGGGCGCCTATGGCTACACCTTC	NA	TRBV4-1	TRBJ1-2	many
CASSIGSRQETQYF	TGTGCCAGCAGCATTGGGTCCCGCCAGGAGACCCAGTACTTC	NA	TRBV28	TRBJ2-5	NA
CASSGFYEQYF	TGTGCCAGCAGTGGTTTCTACGAGCAGTACTTC	NA	TRBV6-1	TRBJ2-7	many
CASNTGTSGINEQFF	TGCGCCAGCAATACCGGGACTAGCGGGATCAATGAGCAGTTCTTC	TRBD2	TRBV10-1	TRBJ2-1	many
CAWGQSSYEQYF	TGTGCCTGGGGACAGAGCTCCTACGAGCAGTACTTC	NA	TRBV30	TRBJ2-7	few
CASSLASGSKVYEQYF	TGTGCCAGCAGCTTGGCTAGCGGGAGTAAGGTCTACGAGCAGTACTTC	TRBD2	TRBV5-4	TRBJ2-7	few
CASSLEGPGELFF	TGTGCCAGCAGCTTAGAGGGCCCCGGGGAGCTGTTTTTT	NA	TRBV7-6	TRBJ2-2	few
CASSPRVYEQYF	TGTGCCAGCAGCCCCCGGGTCTACGAGCAGTACTTC	NA	TRBV28	TRBJ2-7	many
CSANQNNRPQHF	TGCAGTGCTAATCAGAACAATCGGCCCCAGCATTTT	NA	TRBV20-1	TRBJ1-5	NA
CASSRDRGWEPQHF	TGTGCCAGCAGCCGCGACAGGGGATGGGAGCCCCAGCATTTT	TRBD1	TRBV6-5	TRBJ1-5	NA
CASSSQGYGANVLTF	TGTGCCAGCAGTTCCCAGGGTTACGGGGCCAACGTCCTGACTTTC	NA	TRBV6-5	TRBJ2-6	many
CAIKGTGAGTQYF	TGTGCCATCAAGGGGACAGGCGCCGGGACCCAGTACTTC	TRBD1	TRBV10-3	TRBJ2-5	many
CASSFVRGPPDGYTF	TGTGCCAGCAGTTTCGTCAGGGGCCCCCCAGATGGCTACACCTTC	NA	TRBV27	TRBJ1-2	many
CSVEEWTGGRDEQYF	TGCAGCGTTGAAGAGTGGACAGGGGGACGGGACGAGCAGTACTTC	TRBD1	TRBV29-1	TRBJ2-7	NA
CASRSRGQNEQFF	TGCGCCAGCAGAAGCAGGGGGCAGAATGAGCAGTTCTTC	TRBD1	TRBV5-1	TRBJ2-1	NA
CASSPEGGPYNEQFF	TGTGCCAGCAGCCCCGAGGGGGGACCCTACAATGAGCAGTTCTTC	NA	TRBV11-3	TRBJ2-1	NA
CASSTSGNILASPLHF	TGCGCCAGCAGCACCTCCGGGAACATATTGGCTTCACCCCTCCACTTT	NA	TRBV5-1	TRBJ1-6	many
CASSLANDGPFPPVLTF	TGCGCCAGCAGCTTGGCCAATGACGGGCCCTTCCCCCCCGTCCTGACTTTC	NA	TRBV5-1	TRBJ2-6	many
CASITQGNSYNSPLHF	TGTGCCAGCATTACGCAGGGGAACTCCTATAATTCACCCCTCCACTTT	NA	TRBV28	TRBJ1-6	many
CSARYLGADNEQFF	TGCAGTGCTAGGTACCTAGGGGCCGACAATGAGCAGTTCTTC	NA	TRBV20-1	TRBJ2-1	NA
CASSILRQSNQPQHF	TGTGCCAGTAGTATTCTAAGGCAGAGCAATCAGCCCCAGCATTTT	NA	TRBV19	TRBJ1-5	few
CASTPGGAGETQYF	TGCGCCAGCACCCCTGGCGGGGCTGGAGAGACCCAGTACTTC	NA	TRBV10-2	TRBJ2-5	many
CASSLLWTGSSNEQFF	TGTGCCAGCAGCTTGTTGTGGACGGGGTCGAGTAATGAGCAGTTCTTC	NA	TRBV7-9	TRBJ2-1	many
CASSLGQEEKLFF	TGCGCCAGCAGCTTGGGACAGGAGGAAAAACTGTTTTTT	NA	TRBV5-1	TRBJ1-4	few
CAFRLAGRF	TGTGCCTTCCGGCTAGCGGGGCGATTT	TRBD2	TRBV28	TRBJ2-1	few
CASSPNSGRAYNEQFF	TGTGCCAGCAGCCCTAATAGCGGGAGGGCCTACAATGAGCAGTTCTTC	TRBD2	TRBV7-9	TRBJ2-1	NA
CASSADGEQFF	TGTGCCAGCAGTGCGGACGGTGAGCAGTTCTTC	NA	TRBV2	TRBJ2-1	NA
CASSSLQGHGYEQYF	TGTGCCAGCAGCTCCCTACAGGGGCATGGGTACGAGCAGTACTTC	TRBD1	TRBV13	TRBJ2-7	NA
CASSLPGTDTQYF	TGTGCCAGCAGTTTGCCGGGCACAGATACGCAGTATTTT	NA	TRBV12-3/TRBV12-4	TRBJ2-3	many
CASSQGESRKQFF	TGTGCCAGCAGCCAAGGAGAATCCCGTAAGCAGTTCTTC	NA	TRBV3-1	TRBJ2-1	NA
CASSVYLAGNEQFF	TGTGCCAGCAGCGTCTATTTGGCGGGGAATGAGCAGTTCTTC	NA	TRBV9	TRBJ2-1	many
CASSQPRDGRYEQYF	TGTGCCAGCAGTCAACCCCGGGACGGCAGGTACGAGCAGTACTTC	NA	TRBV27	TRBJ2-7	few
CASSYGVAGSPLHF	TGTGCCAGCAGTTACGGGGTGGCTGGTTCACCCCTCCACTTT	NA	TRBV6-5	TRBJ1-6	few
CSVAAEANTGELFF	TGCAGCGTTGCGGCCGAAGCGAACACCGGGGAGCTGTTTTTT	NA	TRBV29-1	TRBJ2-2	many
CATSDALTGDEQFF	TGTGCCACCAGTGATGCCTTGACAGGGGATGAGCAGTTCTTC	TRBD1	TRBV24-1	TRBJ2-1	NA